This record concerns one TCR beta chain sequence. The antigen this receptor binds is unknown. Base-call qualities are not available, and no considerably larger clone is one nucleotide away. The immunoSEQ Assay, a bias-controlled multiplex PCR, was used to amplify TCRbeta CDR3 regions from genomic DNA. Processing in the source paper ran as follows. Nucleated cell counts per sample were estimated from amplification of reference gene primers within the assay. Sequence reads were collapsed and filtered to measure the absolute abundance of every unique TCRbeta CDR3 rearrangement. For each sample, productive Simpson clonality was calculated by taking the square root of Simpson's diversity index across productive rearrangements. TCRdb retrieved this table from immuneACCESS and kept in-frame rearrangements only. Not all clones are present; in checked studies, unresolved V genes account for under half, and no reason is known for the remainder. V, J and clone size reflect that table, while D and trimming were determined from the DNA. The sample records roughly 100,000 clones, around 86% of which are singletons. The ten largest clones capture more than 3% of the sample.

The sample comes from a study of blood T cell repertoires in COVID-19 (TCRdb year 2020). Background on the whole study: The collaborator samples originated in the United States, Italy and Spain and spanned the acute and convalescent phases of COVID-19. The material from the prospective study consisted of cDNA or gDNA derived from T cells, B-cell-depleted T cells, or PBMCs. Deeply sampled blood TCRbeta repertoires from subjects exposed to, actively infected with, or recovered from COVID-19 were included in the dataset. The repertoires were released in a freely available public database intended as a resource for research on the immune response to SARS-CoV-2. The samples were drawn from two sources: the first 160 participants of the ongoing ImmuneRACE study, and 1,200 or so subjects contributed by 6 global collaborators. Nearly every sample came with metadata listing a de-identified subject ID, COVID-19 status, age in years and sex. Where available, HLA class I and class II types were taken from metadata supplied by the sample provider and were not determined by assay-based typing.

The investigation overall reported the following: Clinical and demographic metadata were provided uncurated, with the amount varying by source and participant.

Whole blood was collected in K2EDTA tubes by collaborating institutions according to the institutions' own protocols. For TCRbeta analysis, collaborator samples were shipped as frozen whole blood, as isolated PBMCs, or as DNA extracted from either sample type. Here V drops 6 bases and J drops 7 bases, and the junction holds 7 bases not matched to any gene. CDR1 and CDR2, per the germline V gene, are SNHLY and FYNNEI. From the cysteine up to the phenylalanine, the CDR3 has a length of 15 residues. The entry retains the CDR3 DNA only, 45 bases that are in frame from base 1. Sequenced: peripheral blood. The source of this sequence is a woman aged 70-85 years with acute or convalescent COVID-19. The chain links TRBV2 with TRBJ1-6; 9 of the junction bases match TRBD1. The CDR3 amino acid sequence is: CASRGQGLANSPLHF. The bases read TGTGCCAGCAGGGGACAGGGATTAGCAAATTCACCCCTCCACTTT.